This entry lists 31 T cell receptor beta chains sequenced from one sample in a study of shared clonotypes between healthy human individuals. TCRdb keeps only in-frame clones here, not all; method: immunoSEQ multiplex PCR. This sample carries hundreds of thousands of clones, roughly 77% of them seen once, and the ten largest clones take approximately 13%. The specimen was PBMCs. These receptors originate from a woman aged 40 to 55 in good health. Some clones in this sample may be carry-over from other donors' samples.

This chain uses TRBV4-1 with TRBJ1-2; 8 bases fit TRBD1. The trim removed 0 bases at V and 8 bases at J, leaving 8 bases unmatched. Germline CDR1 reads MGHRA; CDR2 reads YSYEKL. The CDR3 is made up of 15 amino acids. CDR3 amino acids: CASSQDPQGAQGYTF. CDR3 nucleotide sequence: TGCGCCAGCAGCCAAGATCCGCAGGGGGCACAAGGCTACACCTTC.

On this clone: A read error may produce the germline difference seen at one junction end. V and J are TRBV28 and TRBJ2-3; TRBD1 might be the D (5 bases). The CDR3 is 17 residues long. The V gene's germline CDR1 is MDHEN and CDR2 SYDVKM. In nucleotides, the CDR3 is TGTGCCAGCAGTTTGGATGGACGAGGATGGGGCACAGATACGCAGTGTTTT. Protein sequence: CASSLDGRGWGTDTQCF. The whole variable domain, remainder taken from reference TRBV28 and TRBJ2-3, is DVKVTQSSRYLVKRTGEKVFLECVQDMDHENMFWYRQDPGLGLRLIYFSYDVKMKEKGDIPEGYSVSREKKERFSLILESASTNQTSMYLCASSLDGRGWGTDTQCFGPGTRLTVL.

The rearrangement uses TRBV7-6 and TRBJ2-7, with a tentative D call TRBD2 (6 bases). Germline V gene lookup returns CDR1 SGHVS and CDR2 FNYEAQ. CDR3 length equals 16 residues. Trimming removed 3 bases at V and 2 bases at J, with 17 bases between. The CDR3 spells CASSLSAVGGTYEQYF. CDR3 nucleotides: TGTGCCAGCAGCTTGTCGGCTGTGGGCGGGACCTACGAGCAGTACTTC.

This clone is a singleton in its sample. This chain uses TRBV6-5 with TRBJ2-7, with TRBD1 matching over 9 bases. V dropped 5 bases and J dropped 6; count of bases not matched to a gene: 8. Germline V gene sequence: CDR1 MNHEY, CDR2 SVGAGI. The CDR3 runs 14 residues. The chain's CDR3 is CASSRDRDSAEQYF. CDR3 DNA: TGTGCCAGCAGTCGGGACAGGGATTCTGCCGAGCAGTACTTC.

The rearrangement uses TRBV2 and TRBJ2-5; unclear D gene. Trimming removed 6 bases at V and 0 bases at J, with 8 bases between. In germline, CDR1 is SNHLY, CDR2 FYNNEI. The CDR3 spans 13 residues. The CDR3, as DNA: TGTGCCAGCAGCCCCCCTAACCAAGAGACCCAGTACTTC. Protein sequence: CASSPPNQETQYF.

V is TRBV7-9 and J is TRBJ1-3; 9 nucleotides align to TRBD1. With 5 bases clipped from V and 2 bases from J, the junction kept 7 bases outside the gene matches. Germline V gene lookup returns CDR1 SEHNR and CDR2 FQNEAQ (reference sequence). The CDR3 has 16 amino acids. The CDR3 loop is CASSIDRGVTGNTIYF. CDR3 sequence (DNA): TGTGCCAGCAGCATCGACAGGGGGGTGACTGGAAACACCATATATTTT. The entire variable domain, with the rest obtained from reference TRBV7-9 and TRBJ1-3, is as follows: DTGVSQNPRHKITKRGQNVTFRCDPISEHNRLYWYRQTLGQGPEFLTYFQNEAQLEKSRLLSDRFSAERPKGSFSTLEIQRTEQGDSAMYLCASSIDRGVTGNTIYFGEGSWLTVV.

V gene TRBV18 combines with J gene TRBJ2-3; no reliable D call. The germline gives CDR1 KGHSH, CDR2 LQKENI. V shed 2 bases and J shed 0 bases, with 12 bases lying between them. The CDR3 is made up of 16 amino acids. The CDR3 sequence: CASSPVLRSSTDTQYF. CDR3 coding DNA: TGTGCCAGCTCACCAGTTTTGCGCTCCAGCACAGATACGCAGTATTTT.

This chain uses TRBV19 with TRBJ1-5, with no clear D. Germline V gene data show CDR1 as LNHDA and CDR2 as SQIVND (reference sequence). The V and J ends lost 3 bases and 8 bases respectively, with 17 bases between them. The CDR3 consists of 15 residues. CDR3 residues: CASSIRPIASEPQHF. The DNA for the CDR3 is TGTGCCAGTAGTATTAGACCAATAGCAAGTGAGCCCCAGCATTTT. Complete variable domain (other parts from reference TRBV19 and TRBJ1-5): DGGITQSPKYLFRKEGQNVTLSCEQNLNHDAMYWYRQDPGQGLRLIYYSQIVNDFQKGDIAEGYSVSREKKESFPLTVTSAQKNPTAFYLCASSIRPIASEPQHFGDGTRLSIL.

V gene TRBV18 combines with J gene TRBJ2-3, with TRBD1 matching over 7 bases. This CDR3 is 15 amino acids long. The germline V gene has CDR1 KGHSH and CDR2 LQKENI. With V trimmed by 5 bases and J by 0 bases, 5 bases remained unmatched. Here the CDR3 reads CASSARQGSTDTQYF. The CDR3 nucleotides are TGTGCCAGCTCAGCTCGACAGGGTAGCACAGATACGCAGTATTTT.

The chain employs TRBV10-2 and TRBJ2-1, with D tentatively TRBD2 (6 bases). Germline V gene lookup returns CDR1 WSHSY and CDR2 SAAADI. The CDR3 extends over 14 amino acids. V lost 4 bases and J 6 bases, leaving 13 bases between the germline ends. CDR3 protein: CASSVSGAANEQFF. In DNA, the CDR3 is TGCGCCAGCAGTGTCTCGGGAGCTGCCAATGAGCAGTTCTTC.

This clone has just a few counts. The chain uses TRBV29-1 and TRBJ2-3, with D perhaps TRBD2 (6 bases). CDR3 length: 15 residues. Trimming took off 4 bases at V and 6 bases at J, with 20 bases between the two ends. Germline-derived CDR1 and CDR2 are SQVTM and ANQGSEA. CDR3 amino acids: CSVGGGWDSGDTQYF. CDR3 DNA: TGCAGCGTTGGTGGGGGGTGGGACTCTGGGGATACGCAGTATTTT.

The V and J genes are TRBV6-1 and TRBJ1-2; D is unclear. V lost 4 bases and J lost 4, with 25 bases in between. Germline loops: CDR1 MNHNS, CDR2 SASEGT. CDR3 length equals 18 residues. The CDR3 DNA reads as TGTGCCAGCAGTGGATCGACGAGAGCAGCGCGAAAGACCTATGGCTACACCTTC. Translated: CASSGSTRAARKTYGYTF.

The rearrangement joins TRBV11-2 to TRBJ2-1; D ambiguous. V lost 0 bases, J lost 8 bases, and 11 bases lay in between. The CDR3 spans 14 residues. Germline CDR1 is SGHAT and CDR2 is FQNNGV. The CDR3 reads CASSLDRNHDEQFF. CDR3 nucleotides: TGTGCCAGCAGCTTAGATAGGAACCATGATGAGCAGTTCTTC.

The chain uses TRBV18 and TRBJ2-1; TRBD2 matches 7 bases. The CDR3 is made up of 17 amino acids. Germline assignment: CDR1 KGHSH and CDR2 LQKENI. V dropped 0 bases and J dropped 3; count of bases not matched to a gene: 8. The CDR3, as DNA: TGTGCCAGCTCACCACCGGGAAAGCGGGGACTCTACAATGAGCAGTTCTTC. The encoded protein is CASSPPGKRGLYNEQFF.

The rearrangement links TRBV7-7 to TRBJ2-5; 8 bases agree with TRBD1. J was trimmed by 3 bases and V by 5 bases; bases with no gene match: 8. This CDR3 has 15 residues. CDR1 and CDR2 from the germline V gene are SSHAT and FNYEAQ (reference sequence). The CDR3 loop reads CASSLTGTGEETQYF. The DNA for the CDR3 is TGTGCCAGCAGCCTAACCGGGACAGGTGAAGAGACCCAGTACTTC.

This clone has at least ten counts. The chain employs TRBV6-6 and TRBJ1-2; possibly TRBD1 for D (5 bases). Trimming pared 4 bases from V and 2 bases from J, leaving 14 bases between. Germline CDR1 reads MNHNY; CDR2 reads SVGAGI (reference sequence). This CDR3 contains 15 residues. As DNA, the CDR3 is TGTGCCAGCAGTTTTCAGGGAACTTCCAACTATGGCTACACCTTC. Protein sequence: CASSFQGTSNYGYTF.

A note on this clone: One junction end disagrees with the germline gene, perhaps due to a read error. Other nucleotide sequences from this sample produce the same CDR3. The V gene is TRBV7-9, the J gene TRBJ2-7; no clear D gene. The CDR3 totals 14 residues. Germline V gene lookup returns CDR1 SEHNR and CDR2 FQNEAQ (reference sequence). CDR3 amino acids: CASSLSRNSYEQYF. In DNA, the CDR3 is TGTGCCAGCAGCTTGAGCAGAAACTCCTATGAGCAGTACTTC.

The chain links TRBV10-1 to TRBJ1-5; D remains unclear. V was pared by 3 bases and J by 7 bases, with 10 bases between. Germline V gene sequence: CDR1 WNHNN, CDR2 SYGVQD (reference sequence). The CDR3 is made up of 13 amino acids. CDR3 sequence reads: CASSEEGNQPQHF. The CDR3 nucleotides read TGCGCCAGCAGTGAAGAAGGGAACCAGCCCCAGCATTTT.

The rearrangement joins TRBV4-3 to TRBJ2-1; TRBD2 matches at 13 bases. Looked up from germline, CDR1 is LGHNA and CDR2 is YSLEER. V dropped 2 bases and J dropped 7; count of bases not matched to a gene: 2. There are 15 residues in the CDR3. CDR3 sequence: CASSQWTSGRNEQFF. The CDR3 coding sequence is TGCGCCAGCAGCCAATGGACTAGCGGGAGAAATGAGCAGTTCTTC.

To note about this clone: The junction departs from germline at one end; a sequencing error may be responsible. This chain connects TRBV7-7 to TRBJ2-4; D gene uncertain. The CDR3 contains 15 residues. Germline V gene data show CDR1 as SSHAT and CDR2 as FNYEAQ (reference sequence). This chain's CDR3 is CASSLPQIAKNIQYF. The CDR3 DNA follows: TGTGCTAGCAGCCTCCCCCAGATAGCCAAAAACATTCAGTACTTC.

V usage is TRBV18 and J usage is TRBJ2-7, with 7 bases matching TRBD1. The length of the CDR3 is 14 residues. Losses at the gene ends were 2 bases for V and 1 base for J; bases not matched to a gene: 2. Germline values: CDR1 KGHSH, CDR2 LQKENI. The CDR3 sequence: CASSPVGQSYEQYF. CDR3 DNA: TGTGCCAGCTCACCAGTGGGACAGTCCTACGAGCAGTACTTC.

Written as DNA, the CDR3 is TGTGCCACCAGCAGAGTTCGGACTAGCTTCTACGAGCAGTACTTC. It is translated as CATSRVRTSFYEQYF. The chain employs TRBV15 and TRBJ2-7; TRBD2 matches at 8 bases. The CDR3 sequence is 15 residues long. Trimming removed 1 base from V and 3 bases from J; junction bases left unmatched: 5. Germline values: CDR1 LNHNV, CDR2 YYDKDF (reference sequence).

The genes are TRBV6-6 and TRBJ2-7, with D unclear. The V and J ends lost 6 bases and 0 bases respectively, with 12 bases between them. This CDR3 contains 14 residues. In germline, CDR1 is MNHNY, CDR2 SVGAGI (reference sequence). CDR3 DNA: TGTGCCAGCAGCTCCGGGTTCCTCTCCTACGAGCAGTACTTC. Amino acid sequence: CASSSGFLSYEQYF.

This clone appeared a few times. V is TRBV18 and J is TRBJ1-1, with 8 bases aligning to TRBD1. The germline V gene encodes CDR1 KGHSH and CDR2 LQKENI. Trimming removed 4 bases from V and 2 bases from J; junction bases left unmatched: 9. This CDR3 contains 16 residues. The CDR3, as DNA: TGTGCCAGCTCACAGGGTAGCAGGGGGCTTAACACTGAAGCTTTCTTT. This gives the protein CASSQGSRGLNTEAFF.

The V call is TRBV6-6, the J call TRBJ1-3; TRBD1 agrees at 10 bases. CDR1 is MNHNY and CDR2 is SVGAGI in the germline V gene (reference sequence). The CDR3 sequence is 16 residues long. V was clipped by 2 bases and J by 1 base; unmatched bases: 2. The CDR3 reads CASSYGDRGSGNTIYF. The DNA for the CDR3 is TGTGCCAGCAGTTACGGGGACAGGGGATCTGGAAACACCATATATTTT.

This chain joins TRBV11-2 and TRBJ2-3; 11 bases map to TRBD1. V lost 5 bases to trimming and J lost 4 bases; unmatched junction nucleotides: 8. The CDR3 is 16 residues long. Germline V lookup: CDR1 SGHAT, CDR2 FQNNGV. CDR3 sequence reads: CASSPGQGAAADTQYF. The CDR3 DNA reads as TGTGCCAGCAGCCCCGGACAGGGGGCCGCTGCAGATACGCAGTATTTT.

This chain connects TRBV5-1 to TRBJ2-3; no definite D call. Germline values: CDR1 SGHRS, CDR2 YFSETQ. Trimming pared 5 bases from V and 3 bases from J, leaving 7 bases between. There are 12 residues in the CDR3. This CDR3 is CASREQTDTQYF. CDR3 DNA sequence: TGCGCCAGCAGGGAGCAGACAGATACGCAGTATTTT.

The rearrangement links TRBV30 to TRBJ1-2; TRBD1 might be the D (5 bases). The V gene lost 0 bases and the J gene lost 4 bases, with 12 bases spanning the gap. This CDR3 is built from 14 residues. Germline V gene lookup returns CDR1 GTSNPN and CDR2 SVGIG (reference sequence). CDR3 in amino acids: CAWSVPPGLYGYTF. The CDR3 DNA is TGTGCCTGGAGTGTACCTCCAGGGCTCTATGGCTACACCTTC.

In its sample, this clone was seen once. CDR3 coding DNA: TGCAGCGTGAGGGGCAGGGGGCCGAACACTGAAGCTTTCTTT. Translation gives CSVRGRGPNTEAFF. The genes are TRBV29-1 and TRBJ1-1; 8 nucleotides agree with TRBD1. The CDR3 sequence is 14 residues long. V lost 6 bases to trimming and J lost 1 base; unmatched junction nucleotides: 7. In germline, CDR1 is SQVTM, CDR2 ANQGSEA.

The V gene is TRBV6-6, the J gene TRBJ2-1; 7 bases map to TRBD2. Germline V gene sequence: CDR1 MNHNY, CDR2 SVGAGI (reference sequence). V shed 4 bases and J 2 bases; nucleotides not matched to a gene: 8. This CDR3 has 16 amino acids. The CDR3 reads CASSSPPGRPYNEQFF. DNA for the CDR3: TGTGCCAGCAGTTCCCCCCCCGGGAGGCCCTACAATGAGCAGTTCTTC.

The table lists this clone with a count of one. J is TRBJ1-3 and V is TRBV18; tentatively, D is TRBD1 (6 bases). Looked up from germline, CDR1 is KGHSH and CDR2 is LQKENI. The CDR3 totals 16 residues. V gave up 2 bases and J gave up 2 bases, with 13 bases separating them. The CDR3 bases are TGTGCCAGCTCACCAGGCACAGGGTTAGCTGGAAACACCATATATTTT. Translated, it gives CASSPGTGLAGNTIYF.